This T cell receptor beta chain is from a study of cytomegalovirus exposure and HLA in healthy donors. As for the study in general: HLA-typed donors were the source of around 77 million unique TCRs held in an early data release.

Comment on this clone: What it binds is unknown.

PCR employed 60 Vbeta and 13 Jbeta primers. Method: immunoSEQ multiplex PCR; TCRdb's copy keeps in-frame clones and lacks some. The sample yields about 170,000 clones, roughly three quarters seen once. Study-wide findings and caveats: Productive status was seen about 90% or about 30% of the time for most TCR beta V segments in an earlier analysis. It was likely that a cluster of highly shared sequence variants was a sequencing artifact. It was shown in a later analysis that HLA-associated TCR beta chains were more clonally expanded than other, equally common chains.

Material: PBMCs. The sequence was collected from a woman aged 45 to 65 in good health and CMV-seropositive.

Here the CDR3 DNA reads TGTGCCAGCAGCTTTTATTACACAGACAATGAGCAGTTCTTC. Residues: CASSFYYTDNEQFF. The chain employs TRBV5-6 and TRBJ2-1; D remains unclear. Between the trimmed V and J ends, which lost 2 bases and 5 bases, there was a span of 11 bases. The CDR3 covers 14 residues. Looked up from germline, CDR1 is SGHDT and CDR2 is YYEEEE.